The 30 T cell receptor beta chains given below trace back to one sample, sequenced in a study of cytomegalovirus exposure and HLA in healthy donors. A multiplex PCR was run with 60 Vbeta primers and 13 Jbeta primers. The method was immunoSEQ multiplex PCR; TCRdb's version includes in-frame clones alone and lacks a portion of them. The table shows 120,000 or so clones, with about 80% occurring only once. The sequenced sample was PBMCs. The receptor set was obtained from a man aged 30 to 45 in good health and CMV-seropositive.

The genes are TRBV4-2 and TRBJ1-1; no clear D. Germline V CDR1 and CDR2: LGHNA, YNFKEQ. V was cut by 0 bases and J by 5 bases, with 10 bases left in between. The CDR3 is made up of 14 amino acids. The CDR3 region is CASSQDDGWTEAFF. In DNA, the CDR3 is TGTGCCAGCAGCCAAGACGACGGGTGGACTGAAGCTTTCTTT.

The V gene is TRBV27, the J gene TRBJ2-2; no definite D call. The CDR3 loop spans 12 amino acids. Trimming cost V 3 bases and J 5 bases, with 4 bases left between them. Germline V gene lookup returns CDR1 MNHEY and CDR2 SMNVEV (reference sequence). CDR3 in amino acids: CASSFPTGELFF. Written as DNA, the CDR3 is TGTGCCAGCAGTTTCCCAACCGGGGAGCTGTTTTTT.

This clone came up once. Here the CDR3 DNA reads TGTGCCAGCAGCTTGAGGCCGGAGGCAAACTATGGCTACACCTTC. Translated: CASSLRPEANYGYTF. The chain links TRBV7-2 to TRBJ1-2; D gene unclear. Germline V gives CDR1 SGHTA, CDR2 FQGNSA. The ends were cut back, 3 bases at V and 2 bases at J, with 13 bases in the middle. The CDR3 length is 15 residues.

CDR3 DNA: TGCGCCAGCAGCCAAGAGGCCTCTGGAAACACCATATATTTT. Translation: CASSQEASGNTIYF. V gene TRBV4-3 combines with J gene TRBJ1-3; D ambiguous. The germline V and J ends were trimmed by 0 bases and 0 bases, with 3 bases remaining between them. The germline CDR1 and CDR2 sequences are LGHNA and YSLEER. CDR3 length equals 14 residues.

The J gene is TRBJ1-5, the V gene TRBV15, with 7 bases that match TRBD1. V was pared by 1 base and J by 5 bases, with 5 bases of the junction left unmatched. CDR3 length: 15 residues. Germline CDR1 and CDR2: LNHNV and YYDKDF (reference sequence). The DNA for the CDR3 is TGTGCCACCAGCAGAGGGCCAGGGGGAGATCAGCCCCAGCATTTT. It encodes CATSRGPGGDQPQHF. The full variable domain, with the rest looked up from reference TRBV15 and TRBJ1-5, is DAMVIQNPRYQVTQFGKPVTLSCSQTLNHNVMYWYQQKSSQAPKLLFHYYDKDFNNEADTPDNFQSRRPNTSFCFLDIRSPGLGDTAMYLCATSRGPGGDQPQHFGDGTRLSIL.

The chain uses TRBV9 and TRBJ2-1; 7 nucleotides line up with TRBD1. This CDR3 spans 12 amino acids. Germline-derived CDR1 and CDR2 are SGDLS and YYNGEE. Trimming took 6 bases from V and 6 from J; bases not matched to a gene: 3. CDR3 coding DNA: TGTGCCAGCACAGGGGACAGCAATGAGCAGTTCTTC. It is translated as CASTGDSNEQFF.

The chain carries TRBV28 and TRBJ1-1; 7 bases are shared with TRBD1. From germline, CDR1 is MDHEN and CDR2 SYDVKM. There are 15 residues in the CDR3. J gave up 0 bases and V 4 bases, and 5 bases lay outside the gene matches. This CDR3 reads CASSSLGTVNTEAFF. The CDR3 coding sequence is TGTGCCAGCAGTTCCCTAGGGACAGTGAACACTGAAGCTTTCTTT.

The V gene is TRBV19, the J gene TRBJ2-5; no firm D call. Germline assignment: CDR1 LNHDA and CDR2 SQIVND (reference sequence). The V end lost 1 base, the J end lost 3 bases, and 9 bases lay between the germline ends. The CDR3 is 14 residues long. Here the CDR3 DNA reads TGTGCCAGTAGTATAGGGGCAGGTGAAGAGACCCAGTACTTC. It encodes CASSIGAGEETQYF. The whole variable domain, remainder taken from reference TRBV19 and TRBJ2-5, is DGGITQSPKYLFRKEGQNVTLSCEQNLNHDAMYWYRQDPGQGLRLIYYSQIVNDFQKGDIAEGYSVSREKKESFPLTVTSAQKNPTAFYLCASSIGAGEETQYFGPGTRLLVL.

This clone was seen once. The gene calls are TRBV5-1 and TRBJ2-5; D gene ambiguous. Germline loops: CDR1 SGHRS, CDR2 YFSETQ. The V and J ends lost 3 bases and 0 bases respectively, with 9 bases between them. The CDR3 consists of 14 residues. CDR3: CASSSKQYQETQYF. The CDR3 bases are TGCGCCAGCAGCTCGAAACAGTACCAAGAGACCCAGTACTTC.

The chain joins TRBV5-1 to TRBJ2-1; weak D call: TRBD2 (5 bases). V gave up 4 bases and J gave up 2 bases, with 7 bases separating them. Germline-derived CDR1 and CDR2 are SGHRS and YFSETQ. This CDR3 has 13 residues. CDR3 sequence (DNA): TGCGCCAGCAGCCCCGGGACCTACAATGAGCAGTTCTTC. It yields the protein CASSPGTYNEQFF. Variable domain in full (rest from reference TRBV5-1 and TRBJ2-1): KAGVTQTPRYLIKTRGQQVTLSCSPISGHRSVSWYQQTPGQGLQFLFEYFSETQRNKGNFPGRFSGRQFSNSRSEMNVSTLELGDSALYLCASSPGTYNEQFFGPGTRLTVL.

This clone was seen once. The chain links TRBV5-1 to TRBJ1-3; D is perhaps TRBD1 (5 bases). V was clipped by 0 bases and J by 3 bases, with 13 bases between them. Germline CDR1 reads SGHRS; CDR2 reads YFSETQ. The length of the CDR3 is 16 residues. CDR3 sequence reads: CASSLAGTGYGNTIYF. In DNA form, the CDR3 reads TGCGCCAGCAGCTTGGCAGGCACAGGCTATGGAAACACCATATATTTT.

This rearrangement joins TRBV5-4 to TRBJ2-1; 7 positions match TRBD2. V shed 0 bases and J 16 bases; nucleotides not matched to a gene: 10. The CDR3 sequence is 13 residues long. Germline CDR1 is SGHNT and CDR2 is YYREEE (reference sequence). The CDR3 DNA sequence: TGTGCCAGCAGCTTGGGGACGGGAGGCGATACATTCTTC. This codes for CASSLGTGGDTFF.

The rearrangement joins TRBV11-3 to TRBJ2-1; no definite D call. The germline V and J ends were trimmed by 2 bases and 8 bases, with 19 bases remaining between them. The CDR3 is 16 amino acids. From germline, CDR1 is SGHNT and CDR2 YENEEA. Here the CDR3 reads CASSLWSPASADEQFF. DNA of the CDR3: TGTGCCAGCAGCTTATGGAGTCCAGCATCTGCGGATGAGCAGTTCTTC.

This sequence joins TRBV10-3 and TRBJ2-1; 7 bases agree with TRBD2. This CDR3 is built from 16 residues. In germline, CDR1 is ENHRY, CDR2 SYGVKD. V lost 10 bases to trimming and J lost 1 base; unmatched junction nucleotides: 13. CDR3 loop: CATLSSGRKSYNEQFF. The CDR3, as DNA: TGTGCCACCCTATCTAGCGGAAGAAAGTCCTACAATGAGCAGTTCTTC.

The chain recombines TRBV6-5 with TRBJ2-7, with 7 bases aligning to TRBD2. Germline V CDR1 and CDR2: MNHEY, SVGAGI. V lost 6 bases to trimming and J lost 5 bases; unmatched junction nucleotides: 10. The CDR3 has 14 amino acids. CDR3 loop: CASRPGTGGHEQYF. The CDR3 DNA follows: TGTGCCAGCAGGCCCGGGACGGGGGGACACGAGCAGTACTTC.

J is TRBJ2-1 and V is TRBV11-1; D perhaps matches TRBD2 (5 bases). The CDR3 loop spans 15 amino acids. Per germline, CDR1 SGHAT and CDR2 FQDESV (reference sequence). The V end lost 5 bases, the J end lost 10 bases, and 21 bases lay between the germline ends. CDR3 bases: TGTGCCAGCAGCCCGGGGTTGGTAGGCTTGAGGGAGCAGTTCTTC. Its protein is CASSPGLVGLREQFF. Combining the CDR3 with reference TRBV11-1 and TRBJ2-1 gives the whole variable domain EAEVAQSPRYKITEKSQAVAFWCDPISGHATLYWYRQILGQGPELLVQFQDESVVDDSQLPKDRFSAERLKGVDSTLKIQPAELGDSAMYLCASSPGLVGLREQFFGPGTRLTVL.

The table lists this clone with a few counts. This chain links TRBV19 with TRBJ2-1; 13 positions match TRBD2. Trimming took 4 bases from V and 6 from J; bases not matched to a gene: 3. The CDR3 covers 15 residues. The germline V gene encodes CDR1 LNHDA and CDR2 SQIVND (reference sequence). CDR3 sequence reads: CASSSGTSGTNEQFF. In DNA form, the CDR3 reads TGTGCCAGTAGTAGCGGGACTAGCGGGACCAATGAGCAGTTCTTC. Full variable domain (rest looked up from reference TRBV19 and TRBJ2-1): DGGITQSPKYLFRKEGQNVTLSCEQNLNHDAMYWYRQDPGQGLRLIYYSQIVNDFQKGDIAEGYSVSREKKESFPLTVTSAQKNPTAFYLCASSSGTSGTNEQFFGPGTRLTVL.

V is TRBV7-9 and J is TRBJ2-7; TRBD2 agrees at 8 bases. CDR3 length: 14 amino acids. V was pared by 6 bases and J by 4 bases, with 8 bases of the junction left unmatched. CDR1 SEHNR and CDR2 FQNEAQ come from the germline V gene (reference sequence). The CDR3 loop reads CASRLSGSQYEQYF. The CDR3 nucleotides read TGTGCCAGCAGATTAAGCGGGAGCCAATACGAGCAGTACTTC.

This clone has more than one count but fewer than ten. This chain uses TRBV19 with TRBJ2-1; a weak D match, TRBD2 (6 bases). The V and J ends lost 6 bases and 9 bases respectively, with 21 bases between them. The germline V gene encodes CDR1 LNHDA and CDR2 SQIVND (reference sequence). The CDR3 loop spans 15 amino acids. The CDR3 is CASRPLVGGASEQFF. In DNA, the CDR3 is TGTGCCAGTAGGCCCTTGGTGGGAGGTGCGAGTGAGCAGTTCTTC.

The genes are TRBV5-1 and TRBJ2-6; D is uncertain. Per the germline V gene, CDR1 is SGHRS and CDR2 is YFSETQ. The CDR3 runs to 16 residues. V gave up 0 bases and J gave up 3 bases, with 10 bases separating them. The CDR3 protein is CASSLVGAYGANVLTF. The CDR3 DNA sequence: TGCGCCAGCAGCTTGGTAGGAGCTTATGGGGCCAACGTCCTGACTTTC.

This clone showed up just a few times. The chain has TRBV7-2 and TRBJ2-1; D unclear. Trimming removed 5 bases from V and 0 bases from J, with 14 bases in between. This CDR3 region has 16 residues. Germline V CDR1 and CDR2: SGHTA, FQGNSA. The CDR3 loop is CASSPSWQSSYNEQFF. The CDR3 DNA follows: TGTGCCAGCAGCCCATCCTGGCAAAGCTCCTACAATGAGCAGTTCTTC.

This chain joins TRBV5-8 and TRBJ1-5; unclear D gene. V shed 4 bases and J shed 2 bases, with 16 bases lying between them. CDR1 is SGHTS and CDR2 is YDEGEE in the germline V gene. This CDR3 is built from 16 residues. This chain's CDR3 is CASSLRSGYGNQPQHF. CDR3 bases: TGTGCCAGCAGCCTACGGAGCGGGTATGGCAATCAGCCCCAGCATTTT.

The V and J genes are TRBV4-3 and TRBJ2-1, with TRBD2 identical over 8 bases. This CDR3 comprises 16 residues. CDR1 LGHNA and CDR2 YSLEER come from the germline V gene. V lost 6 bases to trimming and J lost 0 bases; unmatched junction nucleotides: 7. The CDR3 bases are TGCGCCAGCAGACCCTTCCTAGCGGGCTCCTACAATGAGCAGTTCTTC. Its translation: CASRPFLAGSYNEQFF.

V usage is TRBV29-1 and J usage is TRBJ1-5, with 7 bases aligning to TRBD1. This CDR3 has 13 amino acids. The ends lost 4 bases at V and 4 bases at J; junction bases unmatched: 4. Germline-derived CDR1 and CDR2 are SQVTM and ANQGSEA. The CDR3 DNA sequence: TGCAGCGTTGCCGGACAGGATAATCAGCCCCAGCATTTT. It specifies CSVAGQDNQPQHF.

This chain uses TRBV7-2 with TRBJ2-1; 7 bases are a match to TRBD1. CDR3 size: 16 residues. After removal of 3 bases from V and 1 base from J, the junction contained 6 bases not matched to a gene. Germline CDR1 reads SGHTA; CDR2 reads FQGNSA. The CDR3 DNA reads TGTGCCAGCAGCTTTGGGACAGCGAGGTCCTACAATGAGCAGTTCTTC. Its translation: CASSFGTARSYNEQFF.

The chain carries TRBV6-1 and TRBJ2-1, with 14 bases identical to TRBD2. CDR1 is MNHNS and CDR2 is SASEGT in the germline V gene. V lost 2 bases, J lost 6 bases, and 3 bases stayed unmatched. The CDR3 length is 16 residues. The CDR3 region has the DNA TGTGCCAGCAGTGAAATAGGACTAGCGGGAGGCAATGAGCAGTTCTTC. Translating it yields CASSEIGLAGGNEQFF.

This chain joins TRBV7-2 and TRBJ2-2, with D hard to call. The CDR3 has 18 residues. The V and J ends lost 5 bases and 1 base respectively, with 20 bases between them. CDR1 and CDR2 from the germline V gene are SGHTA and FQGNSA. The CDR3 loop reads CASSPHPAVTGNTGELFF. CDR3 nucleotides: TGTGCCAGCAGCCCCCACCCCGCTGTGACGGGGAACACCGGGGAGCTGTTTTTT.

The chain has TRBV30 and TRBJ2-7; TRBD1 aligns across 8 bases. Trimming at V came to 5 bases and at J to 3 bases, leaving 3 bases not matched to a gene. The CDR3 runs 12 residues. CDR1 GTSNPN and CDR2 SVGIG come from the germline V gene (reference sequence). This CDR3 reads CAWGGQGYEQYF. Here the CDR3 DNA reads TGTGCCTGGGGCGGACAGGGCTACGAGCAGTACTTC.

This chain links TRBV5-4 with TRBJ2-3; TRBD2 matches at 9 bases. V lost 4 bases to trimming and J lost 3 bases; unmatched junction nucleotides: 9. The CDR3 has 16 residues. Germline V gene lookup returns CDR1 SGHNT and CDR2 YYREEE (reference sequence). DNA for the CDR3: TGTGCCAGCAGCGGGGGGGCGGGAGGGCCAACAGATACGCAGTATTTT. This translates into CASSGGAGGPTDTQYF.

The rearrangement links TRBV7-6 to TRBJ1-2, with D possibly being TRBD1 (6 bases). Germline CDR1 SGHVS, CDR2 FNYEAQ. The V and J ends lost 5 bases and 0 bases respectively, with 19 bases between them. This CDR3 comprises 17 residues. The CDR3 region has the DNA TGTGCCAGCAGCCTGTTGGGGGCAGGGGCCTCTAACTATGGCTACACCTTC. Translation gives CASSLLGAGASNYGYTF.